Presented here are 27 T cell receptor beta chains from one specimen sequenced in a study of T cell responses to AZD1222 COVID-19 vaccine. The table came from immunoSEQ multiplex PCR; TCRdb's copy has only in-frame clones and leaves some out. Of 120,000 or so clones in the sample, 88% were seen once. The sample here was peripheral blood, taken on day 0 of AZD1222 vaccination. The receptors originated from an adult in good health.

V gene TRBV7-8 combines with J gene TRBJ1-5; TRBD1 aligns across 7 bases. The CDR3 consists of 15 residues. The germline V gene encodes CDR1 SGHVS and CDR2 FQNEAQ. V shed 5 bases and J 3 bases; nucleotides not matched to a gene: 7. The CDR3 spells CASSPRGTVNQPQHF. Here the CDR3 DNA reads TGTGCCAGCAGCCCTAGGGGGACAGTCAATCAGCCCCAGCATTTT.

This chain links TRBV5-6 with TRBJ2-5, with 8 positions matching TRBD2. With V trimmed by 0 bases and J by 5 bases, 9 bases remained unmatched. Germline values: CDR1 SGHDT, CDR2 YYEEEE. The CDR3 runs to 16 residues. CDR3 nucleotides: TGTGCCAGCAGCTTGGTAGCGGGGTCTGAAGGGGAGACCCAGTACTTC. This codes for CASSLVAGSEGETQYF.

The chain combines TRBV7-2 with TRBJ1-2, with D uncertain. Germline-derived CDR1 and CDR2 are SGHTA and FQGNSA. This CDR3 region has 14 residues. V lost 5 bases and J 8 bases, leaving 18 bases between the germline ends. CDR3 in amino acids: CASSPERGGRGYTF. CDR3 DNA: TGTGCCAGCAGCCCCGAGCGGGGTGGGAGAGGCTACACCTTC.

This clone appeared once. The CDR3, as DNA: TGTGCCACCTTCTGGTATAAAGGGCCCGACTATGGCTACACCTTC. Protein sequence: CATFWYKGPDYGYTF. The chain has TRBV3-1 (or the pseudogene TRBV3-2) and TRBJ1-2; D remains unclear. The CDR3 sequence is 15 residues long. Germline V gene data show CDR1 as LGHDT and CDR2 as YNNKEL (reference sequence). The V and J ends lost 10 bases and 3 bases respectively, with 21 bases between them.

The genes are TRBV2 and TRBJ1-5; the D is unclear. V lost 6 bases and J lost 4, with 16 bases in between. CDR1 and CDR2 (germline): SNHLY, FYNNEI. CDR3 length: 15 amino acids. The CDR3 loop reads CASSPDSQSNQPQHF. The CDR3 DNA sequence: TGTGCCAGCAGCCCGGACTCTCAATCTAATCAGCCCCAGCATTTT. Full variable domain (remainder filled in from reference TRBV2 and TRBJ1-5): EPEVTQTPSHQVTQMGQEVILRCVPISNHLYFYWYRQILGQKVEFLVSFYNNEISEKSEIFDDQFSVERPDGSNFTLKIRSTKLEDSAMYFCASSPDSQSNQPQHFGDGTRLSIL.

The chain combines TRBV5-1 with TRBJ1-6; D is unresolved. Between the trimmed V and J ends, which lost 5 bases and 10 bases, there was a span of 7 bases. CDR3 length: 11 residues. Germline loops: CDR1 SGHRS, CDR2 YFSETQ. The CDR3 spells CASRDRSPLHF. The CDR3 nucleotides are TGCGCCAGCAGAGACCGATCACCCCTCCACTTT.

V and J are TRBV11-3 and TRBJ1-3, with D hard to call. CDR3 length: 13 residues. Trimming pared 8 bases from V and 0 bases from J, leaving 8 bases between. CDR1 is SGHNT and CDR2 is YENEEA in the germline V gene. Here the CDR3 reads CASAESSGNTIYF. CDR3 in DNA: TGTGCCAGCGCAGAAAGCTCTGGAAACACCATATATTTT.

V usage is TRBV6-5 and J usage is TRBJ1-2; 10 positions match TRBD1. This CDR3 has 16 amino acids. V was pared by 1 base and J by 8 bases, with 10 bases of the junction left unmatched. The germline CDR1 and CDR2 sequences are MNHEY and SVGAGI. The CDR3 spells CASSYLRTGGPGGYTF. CDR3 nucleotide sequence: TGTGCCAGCAGTTACTTGAGGACAGGGGGACCGGGAGGCTACACCTTC.

This clone was recorded once. This chain links TRBV7-8 with TRBJ2-1, with D possibly being TRBD2 (5 bases). CDR1 SGHVS and CDR2 FQNEAQ come from the germline V gene. The CDR3 covers 16 residues. Trimming left V 5 bases short and J 0 bases short, with 14 bases between. CDR3 nucleotide sequence: TGTGCCAGCAGCCCAAGCGAAACTAGCTCCTACAATGAGCAGTTCTTC. It specifies CASSPSETSSYNEQFF.

The chain carries TRBV21-1 and TRBJ1-5; the D call TRBD1 from the table was never checked on the DNA. TRBV21-1 is an annotated pseudogene. The CDR3 is 21 residues long. CDR3 in DNA: TGTGCCAGCAGCAAAAACTTTCTGGGACAGGCCATTCCATATAGCAATCAGCCCCAGCATTTT. Encoded protein: CASSKNFLGQAIPYSNQPQHF.

The rearrangement joins TRBV11-2 to TRBJ1-1; D is ambiguous. Germline loops: CDR1 SGHAT, CDR2 FQNNGV. V was cut by 1 base and J by 5 bases, with 11 bases left in between. The CDR3 runs 14 residues. The CDR3 loop is CASSLATRRTEAFF. CDR3 in DNA: TGTGCCAGCAGCTTAGCAACAAGGAGAACTGAAGCTTTCTTT.

The rearrangement links TRBV6-5 to TRBJ2-2; D is possibly TRBD1 or TRBD2 (5 bases each). Trimming took off 0 bases at V and 1 base at J, with 9 bases between the two ends. Germline values: CDR1 MNHEY, CDR2 SVGAGI. CDR3 length: 16 amino acids. CDR3 sequence (DNA): TGTGCCAGCAGTTACTCTGCAGGGAGGAACACCGGGGAGCTGTTTTTT. Its protein is CASSYSAGRNTGELFF.

This chain connects TRBV18 to TRBJ2-5; 7 bases line up with TRBD2. V shed 3 bases and J 4 bases; nucleotides not matched to a gene: 2. The CDR3 covers 13 residues. Germline V lookup: CDR1 KGHSH, CDR2 LQKENI. CDR3 loop: CASSPSGGETQYF. CDR3 nucleotides: TGTGCCAGCTCACCGTCGGGGGGAGAGACCCAGTACTTC.

This sequence joins TRBV2 and TRBJ2-3; 10 bases are shared with TRBD2. J lost 4 bases, V lost 6 bases, and 7 bases had no gene match. CDR1 and CDR2 from the germline V gene are SNHLY and FYNNEI. This CDR3 is 15 amino acids long. The CDR3 nucleotides are TGTGCCAGCAGCGCCACTAGCGGGAACCCAGATACGCAGTATTTT. Translated, it gives CASSATSGNPDTQYF.

V and J are TRBV6-5 and TRBJ1-6, with no clear D. This CDR3 is 16 amino acids long. V gave up 1 base and J gave up 5 bases, with 12 bases separating them. CDR1 is MNHEY, CDR2 SVGAGI, per germline. The CDR3 nucleotides are TGTGCCAGCAGTTACTTGCTCCCTGGGGATAATTCACCCCTCCACTTT. Residues: CASSYLLPGDNSPLHF.

DNA for the CDR3: TGTGCCAGCAGGGTTTCGGACAGTGGATATGGCTACACCTTC. Protein: CASRVSDSGYGYTF. The chain carries TRBV2 and TRBJ1-2, with D tentatively TRBD1 (6 bases). The CDR3 sequence is 14 residues long. V was trimmed by 6 bases and J by 5 bases, leaving 16 bases between them. The germline V gene encodes CDR1 SNHLY and CDR2 FYNNEI.

V and J are TRBV5-1 and TRBJ2-7; D ambiguous. Trimming removed 4 bases at V and 6 bases at J, with 14 bases between. The CDR3 extends over 13 amino acids. CDR1 is SGHRS, CDR2 YFSETQ, per germline. The CDR3 coding sequence is TGCGCCAGCAGCCGTGTCGAGACCTCCGAGCAGTACTTC. Protein sequence: CASSRVETSEQYF.

The CDR3 DNA follows: TGTGCCAGCAGCGTAAGGACTAGCGGAATGGAGACCCAGTACTTC. This sequence encodes CASSVRTSGMETQYF. V and J are TRBV5-4 and TRBJ2-5; 10 positions match TRBD2. The germline gives CDR1 SGHNT, CDR2 YYREEE (reference sequence). The CDR3 covers 15 residues. Unmatched junction bases numbered 8, after V lost 4 bases and J lost 5 bases.

CDR3 bases: TGTGCTAGTGTTCGGGGGGACACCGGTGAAGCTTTCTTT. It codes for CASVRGDTGEAFF. V usage is TRBV12-5 and J usage is TRBJ1-1, with D possibly matching TRBD1 (6 bases). The germline CDR1 and CDR2 sequences are LGHNT and FRNRAP. Between the trimmed V and J ends, which lost 7 bases and 7 bases, there was a span of 16 bases. The CDR3 covers 13 residues.

The chain couples TRBV10-3 to TRBJ1-1, with TRBD1 matching 7 bases. In germline, CDR1 is ENHRY, CDR2 SYGVKD. This CDR3 contains 14 residues. The V and J ends lost 4 bases and 6 bases, in that order; junction bases with no gene match: 8. The CDR3 spells CAISATGQGAEAFF. The DNA of the CDR3 is TGTGCCATCAGTGCGACAGGGCAAGGGGCTGAAGCTTTCTTT.

The chain joins TRBV7-9 to TRBJ2-3, with 10 bases identical to TRBD1. The germline CDR1 and CDR2 sequences are SEHNR and FQNEAQ (reference sequence). The CDR3 has 17 amino acids. The J segment lost 2 bases and the V segment lost 0 bases, leaving 5 bases of the junction unmatched. CDR3 amino acids: CASSLARGQGITDTQYF. In nucleotides, the CDR3 is TGTGCCAGCAGCTTAGCTCGGGGACAGGGGATCACAGATACGCAGTATTTT.

The gene calls are TRBV11-3 and TRBJ2-7; possibly TRBD1 or TRBD2 for D (5 bases each). Trimming stripped 5 bases from V and 1 base from J, with 12 bases between. Germline-derived CDR1 and CDR2 are SGHNT and YENEEA. The CDR3 is 14 residues long. Written as DNA, the CDR3 is TGTGCCAGCAGCGTAGGGGACCATTCCTACGAGCAGTACTTC. Translating it yields CASSVGDHSYEQYF.

The chain combines TRBV7-9 with TRBJ2-2, with D unresolved. Germline V gene lookup returns CDR1 SEHNR and CDR2 FQNEAQ (reference sequence). CDR3 length: 16 residues. Trimming took 5 bases from V and 4 from J, leaving 17 bases between them. The CDR3 protein is CASSPRTIGGTGELFF. CDR3 DNA: TGTGCCAGCAGCCCTCGGACCATAGGCGGCACCGGGGAGCTGTTTTTT. Full variable domain (missing parts from reference TRBV7-9 and TRBJ2-2): DTGVSQNPRHKITKRGQNVTFRCDPISEHNRLYWYRQTLGQGPEFLTYFQNEAQLEKSRLLSDRFSAERPKGSFSTLEIQRTEQGDSAMYLCASSPRTIGGTGELFFGEGSRLTVL.

This chain connects TRBV5-1 to TRBJ2-2, with D unclear. V was cut by 4 bases and J by 7 bases, with 8 bases left in between. CDR1 is SGHRS and CDR2 is YFSETQ in the germline V gene. The CDR3 is made up of 12 amino acids. CDR3 DNA sequence: TGCGCCAGCAGCCCCGAGTTCGGGGAGCTGTTTTTT. Protein: CASSPEFGELFF.

The rearrangement links TRBV28 to TRBJ2-3, with 8 bases identical to TRBD2. With V trimmed by 2 bases and J by 4 bases, 2 bases remained unmatched. The CDR3 is 14 amino acids. Germline assignment: CDR1 MDHEN and CDR2 SYDVKM. Here the CDR3 reads CASSLAGRADTQYF. CDR3 coding DNA: TGTGCCAGCAGTTTAGCCGGGAGGGCAGATACGCAGTATTTT.

J is TRBJ1-1 and V is TRBV7-6; D is undetermined. The CDR3 runs 17 residues. V shed 1 base and J shed 4 bases, with 19 bases lying between them. CDR1 SGHVS and CDR2 FNYEAQ come from the germline V gene. Written as DNA, the CDR3 is TGTGCCAGCAGCTTAGAACGCCCACCAACTCTGGGCACTGAAGCTTTCTTT. The encoded protein is CASSLERPPTLGTEAFF. The entire variable domain, with the rest obtained from reference TRBV7-6 and TRBJ1-1, is as follows: GAGVSQSPRYKVTKRGQDVALRCDPISGHVSLYWYRQALGQGPEFLTYFNYEAQQDKSGLPNDRFSAERPEGSISTLTIQRTEQRDSAMYRCASSLERPPTLGTEAFFGQGTRLTVV.

V gene TRBV19 combines with J gene TRBJ1-2; TRBD1 is a possible D gene (6 bases). Per germline, CDR1 LNHDA and CDR2 SQIVND (reference sequence). This CDR3 has 14 residues. The germline V and J ends were trimmed by 9 bases and 7 bases, with 21 bases remaining between them. Here the CDR3 DNA reads TGTGCCAGCCTCGAAGGGGGGAGACGCGTTGGCTACACCTTC. This encodes CASLEGGRRVGYTF.